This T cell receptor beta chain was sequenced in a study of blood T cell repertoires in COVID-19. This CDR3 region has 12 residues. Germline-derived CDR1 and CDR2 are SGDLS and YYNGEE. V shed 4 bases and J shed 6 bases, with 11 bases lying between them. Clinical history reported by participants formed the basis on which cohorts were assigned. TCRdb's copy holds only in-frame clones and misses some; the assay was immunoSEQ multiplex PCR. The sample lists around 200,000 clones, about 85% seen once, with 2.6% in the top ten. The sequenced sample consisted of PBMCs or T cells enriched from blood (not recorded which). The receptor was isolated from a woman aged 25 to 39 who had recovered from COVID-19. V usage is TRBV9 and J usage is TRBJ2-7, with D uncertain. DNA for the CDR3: TGTGCCAGCAGCCCCGGTCCGGGCGAGCAGTACTTC. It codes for CASSPGPGEQYF.